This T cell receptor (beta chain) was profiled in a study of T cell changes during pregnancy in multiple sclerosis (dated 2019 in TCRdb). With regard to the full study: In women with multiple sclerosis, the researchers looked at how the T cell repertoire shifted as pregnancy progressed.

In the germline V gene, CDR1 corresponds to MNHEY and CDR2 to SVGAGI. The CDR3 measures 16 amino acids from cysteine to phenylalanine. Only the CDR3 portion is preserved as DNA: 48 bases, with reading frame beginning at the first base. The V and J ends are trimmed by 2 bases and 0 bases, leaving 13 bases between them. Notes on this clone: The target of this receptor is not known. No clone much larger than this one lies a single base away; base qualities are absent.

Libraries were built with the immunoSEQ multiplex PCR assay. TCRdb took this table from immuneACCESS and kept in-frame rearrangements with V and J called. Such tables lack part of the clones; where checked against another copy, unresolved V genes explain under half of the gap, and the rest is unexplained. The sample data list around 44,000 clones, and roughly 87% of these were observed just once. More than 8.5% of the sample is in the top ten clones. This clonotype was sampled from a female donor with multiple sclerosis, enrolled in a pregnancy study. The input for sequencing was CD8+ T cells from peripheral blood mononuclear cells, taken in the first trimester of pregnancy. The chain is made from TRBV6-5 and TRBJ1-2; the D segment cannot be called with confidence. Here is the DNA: TGTGCCAGCAGTTACGGGTTACAAGAGGCTAACTATGGCTACACCTTC. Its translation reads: CASSYGLQEANYGYTF.